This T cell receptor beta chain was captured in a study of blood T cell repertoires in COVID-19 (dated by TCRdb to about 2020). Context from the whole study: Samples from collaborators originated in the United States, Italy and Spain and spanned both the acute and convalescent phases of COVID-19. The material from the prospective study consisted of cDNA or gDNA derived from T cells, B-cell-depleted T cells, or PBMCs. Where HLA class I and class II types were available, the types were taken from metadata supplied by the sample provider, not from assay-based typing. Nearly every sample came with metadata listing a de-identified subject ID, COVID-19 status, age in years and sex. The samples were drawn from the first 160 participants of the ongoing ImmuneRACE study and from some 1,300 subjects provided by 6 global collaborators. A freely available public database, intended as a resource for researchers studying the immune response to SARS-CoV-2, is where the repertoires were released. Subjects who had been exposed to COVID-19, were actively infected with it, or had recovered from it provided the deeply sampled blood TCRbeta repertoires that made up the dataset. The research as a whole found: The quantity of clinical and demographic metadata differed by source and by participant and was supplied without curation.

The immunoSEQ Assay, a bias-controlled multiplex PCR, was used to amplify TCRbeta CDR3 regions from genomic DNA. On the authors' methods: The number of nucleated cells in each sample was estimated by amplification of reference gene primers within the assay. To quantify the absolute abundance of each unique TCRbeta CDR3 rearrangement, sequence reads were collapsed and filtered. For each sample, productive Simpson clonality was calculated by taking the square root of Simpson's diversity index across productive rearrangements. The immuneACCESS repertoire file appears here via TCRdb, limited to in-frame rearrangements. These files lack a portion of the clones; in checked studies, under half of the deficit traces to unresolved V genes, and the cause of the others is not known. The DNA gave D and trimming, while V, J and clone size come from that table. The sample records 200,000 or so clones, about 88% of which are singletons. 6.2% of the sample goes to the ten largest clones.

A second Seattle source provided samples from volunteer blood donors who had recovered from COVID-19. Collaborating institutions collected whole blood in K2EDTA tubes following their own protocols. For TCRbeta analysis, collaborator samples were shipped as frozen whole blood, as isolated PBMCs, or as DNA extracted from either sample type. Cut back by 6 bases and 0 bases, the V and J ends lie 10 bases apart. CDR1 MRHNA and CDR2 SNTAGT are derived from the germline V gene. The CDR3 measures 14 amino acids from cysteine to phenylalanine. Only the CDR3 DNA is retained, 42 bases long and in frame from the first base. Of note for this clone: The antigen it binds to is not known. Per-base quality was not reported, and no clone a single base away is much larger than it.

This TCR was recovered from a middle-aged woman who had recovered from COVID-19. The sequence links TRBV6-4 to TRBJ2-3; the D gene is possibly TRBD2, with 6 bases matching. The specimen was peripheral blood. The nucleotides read TGTGCCAGCAGGGCTAGCGTTAGCACAGATACGCAGTATTTT. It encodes CASRASVSTDTQYF.